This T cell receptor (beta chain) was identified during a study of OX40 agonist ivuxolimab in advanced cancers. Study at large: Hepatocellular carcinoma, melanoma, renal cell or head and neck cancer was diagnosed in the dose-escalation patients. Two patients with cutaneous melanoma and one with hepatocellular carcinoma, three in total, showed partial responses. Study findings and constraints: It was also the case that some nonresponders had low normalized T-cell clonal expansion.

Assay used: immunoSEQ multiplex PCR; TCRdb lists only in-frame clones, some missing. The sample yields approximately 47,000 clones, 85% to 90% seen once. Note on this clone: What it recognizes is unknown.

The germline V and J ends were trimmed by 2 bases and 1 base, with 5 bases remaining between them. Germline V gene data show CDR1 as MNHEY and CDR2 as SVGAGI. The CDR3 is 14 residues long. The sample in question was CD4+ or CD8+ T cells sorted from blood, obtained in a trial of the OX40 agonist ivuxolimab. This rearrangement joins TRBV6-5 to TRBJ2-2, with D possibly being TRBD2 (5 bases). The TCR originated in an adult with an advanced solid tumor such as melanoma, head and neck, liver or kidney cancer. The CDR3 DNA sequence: TGTGCCAGCAGTTACCGGGAGAACACCGGGGAGCTGTTTTTT. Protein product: CASSYRENTGELFF.